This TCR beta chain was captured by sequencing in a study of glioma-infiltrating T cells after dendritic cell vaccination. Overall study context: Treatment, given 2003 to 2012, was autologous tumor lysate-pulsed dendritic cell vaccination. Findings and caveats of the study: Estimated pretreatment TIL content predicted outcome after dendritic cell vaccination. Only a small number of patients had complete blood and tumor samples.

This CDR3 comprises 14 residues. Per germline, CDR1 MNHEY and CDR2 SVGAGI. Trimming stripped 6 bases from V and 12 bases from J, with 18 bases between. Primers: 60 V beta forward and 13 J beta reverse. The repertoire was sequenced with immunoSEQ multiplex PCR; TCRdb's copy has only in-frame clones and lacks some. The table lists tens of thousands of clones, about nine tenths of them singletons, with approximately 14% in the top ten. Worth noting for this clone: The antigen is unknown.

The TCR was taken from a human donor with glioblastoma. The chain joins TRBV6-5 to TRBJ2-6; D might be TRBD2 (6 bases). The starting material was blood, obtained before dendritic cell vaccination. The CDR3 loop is CASRWDWASPVLTF. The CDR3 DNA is TGTGCCAGCAGATGGGACTGGGCGTCTCCCGTCCTGACTTTC.